This T cell receptor beta chain stems from a study of control samples from healthy donors and cancer patients. Sequencing used immunoSEQ multiplex PCR; TCRdb keeps in-frame clones, though not all of them. The table shows 120,000 to 150,000 clones, with about 91% occurring only once. The V segment lost 8 bases and the J segment 5 bases; nucleotides outside the gene matches: 7. The length of the CDR3 is 14 residues. Germline V CDR1 and CDR2: MNHEY, SVGAGI. V gene TRBV6-5 combines with J gene TRBJ2-3; 10 nucleotides line up with TRBD1. Sample: blood. The receptor was isolated from a man aged 30 to 39 in good health. CDR3 protein: CASQDRGRRDTQYF. The CDR3 region has the DNA TGTGCCAGCCAAGACAGGGGGCGTCGAGATACGCAGTATTTT.